This T cell receptor (beta chain) comes out of a study of blood T cell repertoires in COVID-19. This CDR3 region has 12 residues. Germline lookup yields CDR1 MDHEN and CDR2 SYDVKM. V lost 8 bases, J lost 9 bases, and 11 bases lay in between. Authors' methods: Amplifying reference gene primers gave estimates of nucleated cell counts. The method was immunoSEQ multiplex PCR; TCRdb's version includes in-frame clones alone and lacks a portion of them. That table supplies the V and J calls and clone size; D and trimming were determined from the DNA. The sample holds some 170,000 clones, 82% seen once. The V and J genes are TRBV28 and TRBJ1-6; D gene ambiguous. Sequenced sample: peripheral blood. This TCR derives from a woman in her sixties or seventies with acute or convalescent COVID-19. The CDR3 loop reads CASGERRSPLHF. The CDR3 DNA reads TGTGCCAGCGGGGAGCGTCGTTCACCCCTCCACTTT.